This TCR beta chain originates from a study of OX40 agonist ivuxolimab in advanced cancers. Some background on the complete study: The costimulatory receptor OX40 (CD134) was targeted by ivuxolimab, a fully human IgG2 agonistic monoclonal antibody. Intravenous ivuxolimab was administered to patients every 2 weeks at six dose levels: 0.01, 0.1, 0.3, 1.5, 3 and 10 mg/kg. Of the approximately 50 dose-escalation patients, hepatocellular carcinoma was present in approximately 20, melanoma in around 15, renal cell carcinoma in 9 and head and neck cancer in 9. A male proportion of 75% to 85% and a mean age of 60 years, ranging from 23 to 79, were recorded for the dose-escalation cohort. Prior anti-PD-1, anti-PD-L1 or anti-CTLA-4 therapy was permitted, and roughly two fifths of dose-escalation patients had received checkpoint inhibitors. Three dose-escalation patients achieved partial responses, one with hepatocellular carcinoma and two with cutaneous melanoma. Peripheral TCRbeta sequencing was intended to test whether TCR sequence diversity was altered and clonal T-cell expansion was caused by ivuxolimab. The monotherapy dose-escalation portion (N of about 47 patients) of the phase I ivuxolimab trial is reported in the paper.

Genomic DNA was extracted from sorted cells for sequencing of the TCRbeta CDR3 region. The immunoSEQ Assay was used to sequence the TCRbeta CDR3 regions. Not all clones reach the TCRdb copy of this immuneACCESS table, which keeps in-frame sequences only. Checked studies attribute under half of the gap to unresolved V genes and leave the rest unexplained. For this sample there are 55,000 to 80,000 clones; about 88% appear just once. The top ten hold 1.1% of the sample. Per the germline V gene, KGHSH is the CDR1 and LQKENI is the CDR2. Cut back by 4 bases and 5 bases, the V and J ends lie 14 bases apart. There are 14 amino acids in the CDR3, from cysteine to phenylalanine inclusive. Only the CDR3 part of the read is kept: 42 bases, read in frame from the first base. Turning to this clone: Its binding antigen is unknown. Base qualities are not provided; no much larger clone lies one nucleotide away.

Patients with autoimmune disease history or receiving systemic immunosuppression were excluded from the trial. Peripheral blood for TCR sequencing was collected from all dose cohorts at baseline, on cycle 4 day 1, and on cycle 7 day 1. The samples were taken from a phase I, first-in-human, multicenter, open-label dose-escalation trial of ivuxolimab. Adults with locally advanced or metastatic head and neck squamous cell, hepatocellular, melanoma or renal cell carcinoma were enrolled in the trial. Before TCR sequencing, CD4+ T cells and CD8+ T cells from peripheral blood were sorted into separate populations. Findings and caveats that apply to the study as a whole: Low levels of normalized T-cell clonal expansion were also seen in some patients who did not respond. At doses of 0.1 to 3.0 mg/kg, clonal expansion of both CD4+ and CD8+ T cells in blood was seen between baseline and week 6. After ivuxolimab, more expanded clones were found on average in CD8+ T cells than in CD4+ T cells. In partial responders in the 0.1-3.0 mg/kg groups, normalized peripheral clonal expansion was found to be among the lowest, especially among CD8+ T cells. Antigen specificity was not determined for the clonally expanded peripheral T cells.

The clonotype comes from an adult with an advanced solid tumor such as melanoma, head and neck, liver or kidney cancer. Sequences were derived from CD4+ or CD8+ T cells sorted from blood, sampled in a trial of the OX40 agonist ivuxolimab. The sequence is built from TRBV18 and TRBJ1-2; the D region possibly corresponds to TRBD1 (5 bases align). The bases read TGTGCCAGCTCACGGGGGACGGATACATATGGCTACACCTTC. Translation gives CASSRGTDTYGYTF.